Given below is one TCR beta chain in context. Its cognate antigen is unknown. These data originate in a study of cytomegalovirus exposure and HLA in healthy donors. The wider study: Of the donors genotyped, several hundred in all, 75% to 85% fell in the Caucasian-associated ancestry cluster. Study-wide results and limits: In a later analysis, HLA-associated beta chains showed higher expansion and lower generation probabilities than comparable chains. It was approximately 150 TCR beta chains that were listed as cytomegalovirus-associated.

With 60 Vbeta and 13 Jbeta primers, the PCR was carried out. In the original workflow: About 10 million shared chains were among around 78 million unique TCR beta chains counted in a later analysis. Data came from immunoSEQ multiplex PCR; TCRdb stores just in-frame clones and leaves some out. The V and J calls and clone size are taken from that table; D and trimming were inferred from the DNA. The profile shows around 200,000 clones, 70% of them singletons. J was trimmed by 7 bases and V by 4 bases; bases with no gene match: 3. Germline CDR1 is SGHNT and CDR2 is YYREEE (reference sequence). The length of the CDR3 is 14 residues.

Input material: PBMCs. The sequence came from a man aged 35 to 55 in good health and CMV-seropositive. The gene calls are TRBV5-4 and TRBJ1-6, with 9 bases lining up with TRBD1. The CDR3: CASSTGTGNSPLHF. The CDR3 DNA sequence: TGTGCCAGCAGCACAGGGACAGGGAATTCACCCCTCCACTTT.